Listed here is a single T cell receptor (beta chain). Its antigen remains unidentified. Here the gene names and germline are mouse. The read ends 1 residue early relative to the CDR3; the germline J gene fills the gap. The CDR3 is made up of 16 amino acids. Germline values: CDR1 FNHDT, CDR2 SITEND (reference sequence). Germline trimming cut 2 bases from V and 0 bases from J; bases unmatched to any gene: 4. The sample comes from a study of tissue T cells after allogeneic stem cell transplantation. Profiled with immunoSEQ multiplex PCR; TCRdb holds only in-frame clones, not every one. The table shows just under 7,500 clones, with roughly two thirds occurring only once. General study points: Which tissue TCRs were alloreactive or antigen-specific was not determined. Some clones might be persisting host cells. Motif-based clustering found tissue-specific repertoire signatures shared across patients, though few clones were shared. Within patients, tissue anatomy strongly shaped TCR repertoire composition. Only a limited share of tissue TCRs appeared in blood or spleen.

The source of this sequence is a female BALB/c mouse in good health. Mice of this strain are of MHC haplotype H2-d. The specimen sequenced was blood. This chain connects TRBV19 to TRBJ1-4, with 7 bases aligning to TRBD1. The CDR3 DNA, read in part, is TGTGCCAGCAGTATCCGGACAGGTATTTCCAACGAAAGATTATTT. Its protein is CASSIRTGISNERLF. The whole CDR3 is CASSIRTGISNERLFF.